Each of the 28 T cell receptor beta chains below was sequenced from the same sample in a study of OX40 agonist ivuxolimab in advanced cancers. Libraries were prepared by immunoSEQ multiplex PCR; TCRdb keeps only in-frame clonotypes and omits some of them. This table holds approximately 65,000 clones, 92% found once. Sequenced material: CD4+ or CD8+ T cells sorted from blood, taken in a trial of the OX40 agonist ivuxolimab. These TCRs come from an adult with an advanced solid tumor such as melanoma, head and neck, liver or kidney cancer.

The table lists this clone with a count of one. The chain recombines TRBV6-1 with TRBJ2-1, with 11 bases matching TRBD2. V lost 5 bases, J lost 2 bases, and 2 bases stayed unmatched. Germline CDR1 MNHNS, CDR2 SASEGT. This CDR3 comprises 15 residues. CDR3 sequence (DNA): TGTGCCAGCAGTTCGGGACTAGCGGCCTACAATGAGCAGTTCTTC. Protein: CASSSGLAAYNEQFF.

The CDR3 spells CASSVASGRDGYTF. CDR3 bases: TGTGCCAGCAGCGTAGCATCCGGCCGGGATGGCTACACCTTC. The chain carries TRBV9 and TRBJ1-2; no reliable D call. This CDR3 spans 14 amino acids. The ends were cut back, 0 bases at V and 6 bases at J, with 12 bases in the middle. Germline V gene sequence: CDR1 SGDLS, CDR2 YYNGEE. Looking up the rest from reference TRBV9 and TRBJ1-2 gives the full variable domain: DSGVTQTPKHLITATGQRVTLRCSPRSGDLSVYWYQQSLDQGLQFLIQYYNGEERAKGNILERFSAQQFPDLHSELNLSSLELGDSALYFCASSVASGRDGYTFGSGTRLTVV.

The genes are TRBV11-2 and TRBJ1-1, with D possibly being TRBD1 (6 bases). The CDR3 covers 15 residues. CDR1 and CDR2 (germline): SGHAT, FQNNGV. The V end lost 2 bases, the J end lost 10 bases, and 20 bases lay between the germline ends. CDR3 protein: CASSLYPSGALPAFF. The CDR3 region has the DNA TGTGCCAGCAGCTTATATCCCTCGGGGGCCCTTCCAGCTTTCTTT.

The chain has TRBV30 and TRBJ2-5; TRBD1 aligns across 9 bases. Germline CDR1 GTSNPN, CDR2 SVGIG (reference sequence). The V gene end was trimmed by 3 bases and the J gene end by 2 bases; junction bases not matched to a gene: 1. This CDR3 is 13 amino acids long. The CDR3 region is CAWSGTGQETQYF. CDR3 coding DNA: TGTGCCTGGAGCGGGACAGGGCAAGAGACCCAGTACTTC.

The rearrangement uses TRBV5-1 and TRBJ1-5; D gene ambiguous. Germline values: CDR1 SGHRS, CDR2 YFSETQ. The CDR3 runs to 15 residues. Trimming pared 4 bases from V and 0 bases from J, leaving 11 bases between. The CDR3 nucleotides read TGCGCCAGCAGCCTCGACGGTTATAGCAATCAGCCCCAGCATTTT. Its protein product is CASSLDGYSNQPQHF.

V usage is TRBV11-1 and J usage is TRBJ2-1, with D perhaps matching TRBD1 or TRBD2 (5 bases each). V lost 2 bases, J lost 0 bases, and 11 bases lay in between. From germline, CDR1 is SGHAT and CDR2 FQDESV (reference sequence). The CDR3 consists of 16 residues. CDR3 region: CASSLTPGSSYNEQFF. DNA for the CDR3: TGTGCCAGCAGCTTAACCCCAGGGAGCTCCTACAATGAGCAGTTCTTC.

The chain recombines TRBV6-1 with TRBJ1-6, with TRBD1 identical over 7 bases. The CDR3 has 13 amino acids. Losses at the gene ends were 8 bases for V and 7 bases for J; bases not matched to a gene: 5. The germline gives CDR1 MNHNS, CDR2 SASEGT. The CDR3 nucleotides are TGTGCCAGCTCTACAGGGGTGAATTCACCCCTCCACTTT. Translation: CASSTGVNSPLHF.

V and J are TRBV11-3 and TRBJ1-2, with D perhaps TRBD1 (5 bases). V lost 0 bases to trimming and J lost 6 bases, with 11 bases between them. Germline lookup yields CDR1 SGHNT and CDR2 YENEEA. This CDR3 is built from 14 residues. The CDR3 coding sequence is TGTGCCAGCAGCTTAGATGAAGGGGTGAATGGCTACACCTTC. This sequence encodes CASSLDEGVNGYTF.

V gene TRBV7-6 combines with J gene TRBJ1-2, with 9 bases fitting TRBD1. The length of the CDR3 is 16 residues. V gave up 3 bases and J gave up 6 bases; unmatched junction bases: 11. Germline V CDR1 and CDR2: SGHVS, FNYEAQ. The CDR3 bases are TGTGCCAGCAGCTTGGGGGGACAGGGAAAATTGGATGGCTACACCTTC. Protein: CASSLGGQGKLDGYTF. The full variable domain, rest sourced from reference TRBV7-6 and TRBJ1-2, is GAGVSQSPRYKVTKRGQDVALRCDPISGHVSLYWYRQALGQGPEFLTYFNYEAQQDKSGLPNDRFSAERPEGSISTLTIQRTEQRDSAMYRCASSLGGQGKLDGYTFGSGTRLTVV.

The chain couples TRBV5-4 to TRBJ2-2; 7 bases are shared with TRBD1. There are 14 residues in the CDR3. Germline values: CDR1 SGHNT, CDR2 YYREEE (reference sequence). The ends lost 4 bases at V and 7 bases at J; junction bases unmatched: 7. Written as DNA, the CDR3 is TGTGCCAGCAGCCGACAGGGAAAGGACGGGGAGCTGTTTTTT. This gives the protein CASSRQGKDGELFF.

The chain combines TRBV11-2 with TRBJ1-2; a weak D match, TRBD1 (6 bases). The germline V gene has CDR1 SGHAT and CDR2 FQNNGV. V gave up 5 bases and J gave up 4 bases, with 14 bases separating them. There are 14 residues in the CDR3. The CDR3 coding sequence is TGTGCCAGCAGCCTTTCTGGACAGCTCTATGGCTACACCTTC. Translating it yields CASSLSGQLYGYTF.

This chain uses TRBV7-6 with TRBJ2-5, with 11 bases matching TRBD2. This CDR3 has 17 amino acids. In germline, CDR1 is SGHVS, CDR2 FNYEAQ. J lost 5 bases, V lost 2 bases, and 10 bases had no gene match. CDR3 nucleotides: TGTGCCAGCAGCTTATTCGGTAGCGGGAGGGGATTGGAGACCCAGTACTTC. Translating gives CASSLFGSGRGLETQYF.

V is TRBV7-6 and J is TRBJ2-3; 8 bases agree with TRBD1. Germline-derived CDR1 and CDR2 are SGHVS and FNYEAQ. Trimming cost V 1 base and J 3 bases; bases outside gene matches: 3. CDR3 length: 15 amino acids. The CDR3 loop is CASSLGTGRTDTQYF. The CDR3, as DNA: TGTGCCAGCAGCTTAGGGACAGGGCGAACAGATACGCAGTATTTT.

In this sample, this clone turned up once. This chain joins TRBV7-9 and TRBJ1-1; D gene uncertain. Trimming took 5 bases from V and 3 from J, leaving 7 bases between them. Germline CDR1 reads SEHNR; CDR2 reads FQNEAQ (reference sequence). The CDR3 is 12 amino acids. CDR3 protein: CASSPRDTEAFF. CDR3 in DNA: TGTGCCAGCAGCCCTCGGGACACTGAAGCTTTCTTT.

The rearrangement uses TRBV9 and TRBJ1-1, with 7 bases that match TRBD1. V lost 1 base, J lost 2 bases, and 2 bases stayed unmatched. Germline V gene sequence: CDR1 SGDLS, CDR2 YYNGEE. The CDR3 runs 14 residues. In DNA, the CDR3 is TGTGCCAGCAGCGTACAGGGGGATAACACTGAAGCTTTCTTT. This translates into CASSVQGDNTEAFF.

This chain connects TRBV6-1 to TRBJ2-7; D remains unclear. CDR1 is MNHNS and CDR2 is SASEGT in the germline V gene. V was pared by 6 bases and J by 2 bases, with 17 bases between. This CDR3 spans 15 amino acids. CDR3 sequence (DNA): TGTGCCAGCAGGGTTACTGGATCTGGTCCCTACGAGCAGTACTTC. Amino acids: CASRVTGSGPYEQYF.

The chain is built from TRBV19 and TRBJ1-3, with D hard to call. This CDR3 region has 13 residues. With 5 bases removed from V and 5 bases from J, the gap between germline ends came to 10 bases. The germline V gene encodes CDR1 LNHDA and CDR2 SQIVND (reference sequence). The CDR3 nucleotides are TGTGCCAGTAGTCAGCGGGCTCGAAACACCATATATTTT. Translated, it gives CASSQRARNTIYF.

To note about this clone: A junction end diverges from the germline sequence, so it may reflect a read error. This chain links TRBV6-1 with TRBJ1-2, with a tentative D call TRBD1 (6 bases). This CDR3 contains 17 residues. CDR1 and CDR2 from the germline V gene are MNHNS and SASEGT. CDR3 protein: CAGSGEGNYRAGYGYTF. The CDR3 DNA follows: TGTGCCGGCAGTGGCGAGGGAAACTACAGGGCGGGCTATGGCTACACCTTC.

The chain employs TRBV6-1 and TRBJ2-3; 8 positions match TRBD2. The V gene end was trimmed by 4 bases and the J gene end by 3 bases; junction bases not matched to a gene: 3. Germline loops: CDR1 MNHNS, CDR2 SASEGT. CDR3 length equals 14 residues. The CDR3 sequence is CASSVVAGTDTQYF. The CDR3 DNA reads TGTGCCAGCAGTGTGGTAGCGGGAACAGATACGCAGTATTTT.

The J gene is TRBJ2-5, the V gene TRBV6-6, with D tentatively TRBD1 (6 bases). The V end lost 0 bases, the J end lost 2 bases, and 10 bases lay between the germline ends. CDR3 length equals 15 residues. Germline V gene data show CDR1 as MNHNY and CDR2 as SVGAGI (reference sequence). The CDR3 nucleotides are TGTGCCAGCAGTTACTCGAACGACAGGCAAGAGACCCAGTACTTC. This sequence encodes CASSYSNDRQETQYF.

This clone appeared once. V is TRBV5-4 and J is TRBJ1-2; TRBD1 agrees at 10 bases. The germline V gene has CDR1 SGHNT and CDR2 YYREEE (reference sequence). The CDR3 length is 15 residues. The V segment lost 0 bases and the J segment 5 bases; nucleotides outside the gene matches: 4. The CDR3 is CASSLERDRGYGYTF. CDR3 DNA sequence: TGTGCCAGCAGCTTGGAACGGGACAGGGGTTATGGCTACACCTTC.

The table lists this clone with a count of one. This chain links TRBV27 with TRBJ1-6; 8 nucleotides align to TRBD1. The CDR3 spans 15 residues. The J segment lost 10 bases and the V segment lost 8 bases, leaving 13 bases of the junction unmatched. Germline CDR1 MNHEY, CDR2 SMNVEV (reference sequence). Here the CDR3 reads CASRSPGQDYSPLHF. The CDR3 DNA follows: TGTGCCAGCCGTTCTCCGGGACAGGACTACTCACCCCTCCACTTT.

The chain is built from TRBV4-1 and TRBJ2-1, with 8 bases that match TRBD1. V dropped 2 bases and J dropped 15; count of bases not matched to a gene: 6. The CDR3 has 12 amino acids. In germline, CDR1 is MGHRA, CDR2 YSYEKL. Here the CDR3 reads CASSQLGQGRFF. CDR3 DNA sequence: TGCGCCAGCAGCCAACTCGGACAGGGTAGGTTCTTC.

The chain has TRBV7-3 and TRBJ2-3; D is possibly TRBD1 (6 bases). This CDR3 is built from 14 residues. Germline CDR1 is SGHTA and CDR2 is FQGTGA. Deletions cut 1 base from V and 5 bases from J, with 10 bases between. CDR3 sequence (DNA): TGTGCCAGCAGCTTAAGGACAGAAAGAGATACGCAGTATTTT. Encoded protein: CASSLRTERDTQYF.

V gene TRBV5-6 combines with J gene TRBJ2-2; TRBD1 aligns across 9 bases. The CDR3 consists of 16 residues. The J segment lost 1 base and the V segment lost 4 bases, leaving 5 bases of the junction unmatched. CDR1 and CDR2 (germline): SGHDT, YYEEEE. The CDR3 nucleotides read TGTGCCAGCAGCGGTATGGACAGGGGGAACACCGGGGAGCTGTTTTTT. Its translation is CASSGMDRGNTGELFF.

This chain links TRBV29-1 with TRBJ2-7; possibly TRBD1 for D (6 bases). Deletions cut 7 bases from V and 1 base from J, with 11 bases between. This CDR3 spans 12 amino acids. Germline V gene data show CDR1 as SQVTM and CDR2 as ANQGSEA. The CDR3, as DNA: TGCAGCGCTCAACAGGGTTCCTACGAGCAGTACTTC. Translation gives CSAQQGSYEQYF.

The DNA of the CDR3 is TGTGCCAGCGCGGGACAGGGGACCCAGCCCCAGCATTTT. It is translated as CASAGQGTQPQHF. The chain combines TRBV6-5 with TRBJ1-5; 10 nucleotides line up with TRBD1. The V gene's germline CDR1 is MNHEY and CDR2 SVGAGI. V gave up 8 bases and J gave up 7 bases; unmatched junction bases: 5. The CDR3 sequence is 13 residues long.

This chain links TRBV7-9 with TRBJ2-5; 8 nucleotides line up with TRBD2. The junction had 5 bases not matched to a gene; V was cut back by 4 bases and J by 4 bases. Germline loops: CDR1 SEHNR, CDR2 FQNEAQ (reference sequence). The CDR3 contains 14 residues. CDR3 sequence (DNA): TGTGCCAGCAGCTCGCCCGGGAGGGGAGAGACCCAGTACTTC. Residues: CASSSPGRGETQYF.